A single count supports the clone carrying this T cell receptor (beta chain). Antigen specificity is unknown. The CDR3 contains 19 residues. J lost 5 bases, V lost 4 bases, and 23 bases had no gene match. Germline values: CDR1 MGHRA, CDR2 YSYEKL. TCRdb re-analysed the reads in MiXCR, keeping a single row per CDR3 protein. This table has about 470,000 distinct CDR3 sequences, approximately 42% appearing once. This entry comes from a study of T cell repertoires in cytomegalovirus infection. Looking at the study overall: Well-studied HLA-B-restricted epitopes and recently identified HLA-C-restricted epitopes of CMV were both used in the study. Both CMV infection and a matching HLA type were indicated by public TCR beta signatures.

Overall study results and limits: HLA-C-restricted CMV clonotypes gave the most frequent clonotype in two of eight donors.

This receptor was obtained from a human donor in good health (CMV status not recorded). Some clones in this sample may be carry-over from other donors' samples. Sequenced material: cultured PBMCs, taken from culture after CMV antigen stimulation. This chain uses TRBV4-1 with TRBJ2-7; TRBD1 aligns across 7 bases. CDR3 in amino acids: CASSPRAMLQGTQDHEQYF. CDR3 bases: TGCGCCAGCAGCCCTCGTGCCATGCTACAGGGGACCCAGGACCACGAGCAGTACTTC.